Below are 5 T cell receptor beta chains sequenced from a single sample in a study of blood T cells in healthy people across ages. Using a J-beta primer mix together with a sample-barcoded 5' primer, a second PCR was run for about 6 to 11 cycles. MiXCR was run by TCRdb on the 5' RACE reads, yielding one entry per CDR3 protein. The data contain some 890,000 distinct CDR3 sequences, about 28% of them seen just once; the ten biggest clones take up 10%. The same specimen was also included in a second study, on T cells of mothers and their children.

Sequenced: blood. The receptors stem from a middle-aged woman in good health.

Worth noting for this clonotype: The junction departs from the called germline gene at one end, perhaps through a read error. The rearrangement uses TRBV6-5 and TRBJ2-2, with 8 bases lining up with TRBD2. From germline, CDR1 is MNHEY and CDR2 SVGAGI. The CDR3 has 13 residues. CDR3 loop: CATGGSNTGERFF. For the CDR3, the DNA is TGTGCCACGGGGGGGTCGAACACCGGGGAGCGGTTTTTT.

This clonotype turned up a few times. The genes are TRBV7-2 and TRBJ1-1; unclear D gene. V was pared by 1 base and J by 0 bases, with 12 bases between. Germline V gives CDR1 SGHTA, CDR2 FQGNSA. The CDR3 is 16 residues long. The DNA of the CDR3 is TGTGCCAGCAGCTTAGGTGTTTTCATGATGAACACTGAAGCTTTCTTT. As protein: CASSLGVFMMNTEAFF.

This clonotype was detected a few times. The CDR3 protein is CASSIRGGSNQPQHF. CDR3 coding DNA: TGTGCCAGCAGCATACGTGGGGGAAGCAATCAGCCCCAGCATTTT. This chain uses TRBV5-5 with TRBJ1-5, with D possibly matching TRBD1 (5 bases). Trimming stripped 4 bases from V and 1 base from J, with 12 bases between. The CDR3 has 15 residues. Germline values: CDR1 SGHKS, CDR2 YYEKEE (reference sequence).

This clonotype was detected many times. The rearrangement joins TRBV5-1 to TRBJ2-7, with 8 bases aligning to TRBD1. The CDR3 is made up of 15 amino acids. Trimming took 3 bases from V and 7 from J; bases not matched to a gene: 12. CDR1 is SGHRS, CDR2 YFSETQ, per germline. CDR3 amino acids: CASSSQGVEFSEQYF. CDR3 DNA: TGCGCCAGCAGCTCACAGGGGGTGGAATTTTCGGAGCAGTACTTC.

This clonotype has more than one count but fewer than ten. The V and J genes are TRBV7-2 and TRBJ2-7, with D possibly TRBD1 on 5 matching bases. The CDR3 runs to 12 residues. Trimming stripped 7 bases from V and 12 bases from J, with 19 bases between. Germline loops: CDR1 SGHTA, CDR2 FQGNSA. CDR3 sequence: CASTAQGWAWYF. DNA of the CDR3: TGTGCCAGCACCGCTCAGGGATGGGCCTGGTACTTC.